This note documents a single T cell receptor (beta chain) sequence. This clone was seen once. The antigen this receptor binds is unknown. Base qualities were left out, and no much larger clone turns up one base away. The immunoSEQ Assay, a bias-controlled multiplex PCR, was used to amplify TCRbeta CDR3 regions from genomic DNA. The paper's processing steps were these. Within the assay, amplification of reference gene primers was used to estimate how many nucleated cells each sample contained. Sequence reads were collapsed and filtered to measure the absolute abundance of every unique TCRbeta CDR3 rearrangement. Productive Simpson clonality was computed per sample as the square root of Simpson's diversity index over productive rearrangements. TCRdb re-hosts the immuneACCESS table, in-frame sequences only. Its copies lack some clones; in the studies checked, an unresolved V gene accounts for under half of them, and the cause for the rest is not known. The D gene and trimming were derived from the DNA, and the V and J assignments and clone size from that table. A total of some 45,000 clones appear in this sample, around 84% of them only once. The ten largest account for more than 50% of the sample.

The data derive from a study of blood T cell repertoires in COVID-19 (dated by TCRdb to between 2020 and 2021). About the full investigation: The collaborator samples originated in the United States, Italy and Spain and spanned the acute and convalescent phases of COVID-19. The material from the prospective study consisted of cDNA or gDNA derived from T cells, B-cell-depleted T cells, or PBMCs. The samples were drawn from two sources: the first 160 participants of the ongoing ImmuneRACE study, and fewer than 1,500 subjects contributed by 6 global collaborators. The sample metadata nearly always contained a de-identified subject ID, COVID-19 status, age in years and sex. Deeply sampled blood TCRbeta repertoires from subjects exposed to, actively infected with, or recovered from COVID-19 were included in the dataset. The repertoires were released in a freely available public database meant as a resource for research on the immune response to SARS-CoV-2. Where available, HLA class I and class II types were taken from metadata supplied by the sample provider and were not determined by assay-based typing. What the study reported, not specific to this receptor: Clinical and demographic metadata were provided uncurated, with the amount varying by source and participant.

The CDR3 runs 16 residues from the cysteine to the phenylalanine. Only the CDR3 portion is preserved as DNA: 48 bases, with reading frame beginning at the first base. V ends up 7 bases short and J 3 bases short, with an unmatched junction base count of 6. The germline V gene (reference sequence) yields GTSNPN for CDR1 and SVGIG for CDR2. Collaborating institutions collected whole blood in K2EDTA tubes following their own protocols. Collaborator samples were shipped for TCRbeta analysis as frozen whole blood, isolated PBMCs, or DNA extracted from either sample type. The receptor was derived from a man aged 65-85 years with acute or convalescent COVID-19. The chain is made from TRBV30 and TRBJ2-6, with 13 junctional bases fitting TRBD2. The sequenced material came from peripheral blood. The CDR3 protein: CALAGLAGYGANVLTF. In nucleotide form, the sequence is TGTGCCTTGGCGGGACTAGCGGGGTATGGGGCCAACGTCCTGACTTTC.